The 6 T cell receptor beta chains below all came from one sample that was sequenced in a study of T cells in Graves' hyperthyroidism and ophthalmopathy. Template material for amplifying TCR beta CDR3 regions consisted of RNA transcripts. Carried out on the TCR CDR3, a first-round RT-PCR used the HTBI primer set. From the multiplex PCR reads, TCRdb called clonotypes with MiXCR, one entry per CDR3 protein. The sample lists fewer than 300,000 distinct CDR3 sequences, around 15% occurring once. The sample comprised blood. All receptors come from a woman between 45 and 60 years old with Graves' hyperthyroidism that later progressed to Graves' ophthalmopathy.

This clonotype was recorded many times. The chain employs TRBV6-1 and TRBJ2-3, with D possibly matching TRBD2 (5 bases). CDR1 is MNHNS and CDR2 is SASEGT in the germline V gene. The CDR3 sequence is 14 residues long. The ends were cut back, 11 bases at V and 1 base at J, with 16 bases in the middle. The CDR3 reads CAGLSRGRTDTQYF. CDR3 nucleotide sequence: TGTGCCGGACTGAGTCGCGGACGCACAGATACGCAGTATTTT.

This clonotype appeared many times. This chain links TRBV6-1 with TRBJ2-7, with D perhaps TRBD2 (6 bases). Germline V gene data show CDR1 as MNHNS and CDR2 as SASEGT. This CDR3 has 14 residues. V shed 1 base and J shed 2 bases, with 9 bases lying between them. The CDR3 sequence is CASSEGGDPYEQYF. CDR3 nucleotide sequence: TGTGCCAGCAGTGAAGGGGGGGACCCCTACGAGCAGTACTTC.

This clonotype was observed many times. The rearrangement uses TRBV9 and TRBJ2-7; D unresolved. Germline V gene lookup returns CDR1 SGDLS and CDR2 YYNGEE. Deletions cut 0 bases from V and 2 bases from J, with 9 bases between. The CDR3 totals 14 residues. The CDR3 loop is CASSVVNSPYEQYF. In DNA, the CDR3 is TGTGCCAGCAGCGTAGTTAACAGTCCCTACGAGCAGTACTTC. The whole variable domain, remainder taken from reference TRBV9 and TRBJ2-7, is DSGVTQTPKHLITATGQRVTLRCSPRSGDLSVYWYQQSLDQGLQFLIQYYNGEERAKGNILERFSAQQFPDLHSELNLSSLELGDSALYFCASSVVNSPYEQYFGPGTRLTVT.

This clonotype occurred many times. The chain joins TRBV7-8 to TRBJ2-2; D not resolved. The length of the CDR3 is 14 residues. Germline CDR1 and CDR2: SGHVS and FQNEAQ. Trimming shortened V by 4 bases and J by 4 bases, and 10 bases separated the two germline ends. The CDR3 DNA sequence: TGTGCCAGCAGCTCGACCGGTCCCACCGGGGAGCTGTTTTTT. Translation gives CASSSTGPTGELFF. Full variable domain (missing parts from reference TRBV7-8 and TRBJ2-2): GAGVSQSPRYKVAKRGQDVALRCDPISGHVSLFWYQQALGQGPEFLTYFQNEAQLDKSGLPSDRFFAERPEGSVSTLKIQRTQQEDSAVYLCASSSTGPTGELFFGEGSRLTVL.

The chain links TRBV28 to TRBJ1-2; D remains ambiguous. The germline V gene has CDR1 MDHEN and CDR2 SYDVKM. The CDR3 has 13 residues. Trimming stripped 7 bases from V and 4 bases from J, with 13 bases between. Written as DNA, the CDR3 is TGTGCCAGCACCTGGAACGCTCTCTATGGCTACACCTTC. Translation gives CASTWNALYGYTF.

The rearrangement uses TRBV12-3 or TRBV12-4 and TRBJ2-2, with a tentative D call TRBD2 (5 bases). Trimming shortened V by 6 bases and J by 6 bases, and 14 bases separated the two germline ends. This CDR3 spans 14 amino acids. The CDR3 here is CASRSGIRAGELFF. The CDR3 DNA follows: TGTGCCAGCAGGTCCGGGATTCGAGCCGGGGAGCTGTTTTTT.